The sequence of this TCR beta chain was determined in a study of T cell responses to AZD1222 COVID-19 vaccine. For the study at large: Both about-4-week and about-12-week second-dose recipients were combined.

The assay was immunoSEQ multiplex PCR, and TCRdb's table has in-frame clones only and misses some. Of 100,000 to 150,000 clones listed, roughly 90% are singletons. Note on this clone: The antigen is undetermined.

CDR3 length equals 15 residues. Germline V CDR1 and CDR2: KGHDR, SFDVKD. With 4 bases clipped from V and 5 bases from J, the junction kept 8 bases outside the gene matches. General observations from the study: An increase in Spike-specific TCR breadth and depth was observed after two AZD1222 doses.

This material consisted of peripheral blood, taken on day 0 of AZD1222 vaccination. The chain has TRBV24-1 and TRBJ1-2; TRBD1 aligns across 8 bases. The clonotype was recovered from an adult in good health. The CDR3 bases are TGTGCCACCAGTGACGCTCAGGGGGCGCGGTATGGCTACACCTTC. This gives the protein CATSDAQGARYGYTF.